A selection of T cell receptor beta chains follows, all from one sample in a study of cytomegalovirus exposure and HLA in healthy donors. Sequencing used immunoSEQ multiplex PCR; TCRdb keeps in-frame clones, though not all of them. The sample records about 170,000 clones, around 78% being singletons. The sequencing sample was made of PBMCs. The receptor source for this set is a woman between 45 and 65 years old in good health and CMV-seropositive. CDR3s include the opening cysteine and the closing phenylalanine or tryptophan. The D gene is left open where the match is weak. Not all rows give a size; the values are once, few, many and, for expanded clones, a class.

v_gene,abundance,j_gene,d_gene,CDR3aa,CDR3nt
TRBV7-2,-,TRBJ2-7,-,CASSSSGASYEQYF,TGTGCCAGCAGCTCCTCAGGGGCGTCCTACGAGCAGTACTTC
TRBV4-3,-,TRBJ2-5,TRBD1,CASSQDPQGAETQYF,TGCGCCAGCAGCCAAGACCCTCAGGGGGCTGAGACCCAGTACTTC
TRBV20-1,-,TRBJ2-1,-,CSASGPNEQFF,TGCAGTGCTAGTGGCCCGAATGAGCAGTTCTTC
TRBV4-2,-,TRBJ2-6,-,CASSEAAISGANGLTF,TGTGCCAGCAGCGAAGCGGCGATCTCTGGGGCCAACGGCCTGACTTTC
TRBV7-2,-,TRBJ2-3,TRBD2,CASSTSTSGLTDTQYF,TGTGCCAGCAGCACCTCGACTAGCGGTCTCACAGATACGCAGTATTTT
TRBV19,-,TRBJ2-7,-,CASSFGQVYEQYF,TGTGCCAGTAGCTTCGGACAAGTCTACGAGCAGTACTTC
TRBV9,-,TRBJ2-7,TRBD2,CASSVGDYNSYEQYF,TGTGCCAGCAGCGTAGGGGACTATAACTCCTACGAGCAGTACTTC
TRBV7-9,-,TRBJ1-2,-,CASSLYPGGEGYTF,TGTGCCAGCAGCTTATATCCGGGGGGCGAGGGCTACACCTTC
TRBV9,-,TRBJ2-1,-,CASSVIRDSYNEQFF,TGTGCCAGCAGCGTAATCCGGGATTCCTACAATGAGCAGTTCTTC
TRBV28,-,TRBJ2-3,-,CASSPQNLDTQYF,TGTGCCAGCAGTCCCCAGAACCTCGATACGCAGTATTTT
TRBV29-1,-,TRBJ1-1,-,CSVERQNTEAFF,TGCAGCGTTGAACGACAGAACACTGAAGCTTTCTTT
TRBV5-6,few,TRBJ2-3,-,CASSLGGGSTDTQYF,TGTGCCAGCAGCTTGGGTGGGGGGAGTACAGATACGCAGTATTTT
TRBV5-4,-,TRBJ1-2,TRBD1,CASSFEDRGGYTF,TGTGCCAGCAGCTTCGAAGACAGGGGCGGCTACACCTTC
TRBV7-2,-,TRBJ2-3,-,CASRPTSFPDTQYF,TGTGCCAGCAGACCTACTAGTTTCCCAGATACGCAGTATTTT
TRBV7-9,-,TRBJ1-3,-,CASSLTPTARSGNTIYF,TGTGCCAGCAGCTTGACACCGACCGCTCGCTCTGGAAACACCATATATTTT
TRBV30,-,TRBJ1-3,-,CAWISGLFRQRSKDTIYF,TGTGCCTGGATAAGCGGGCTTTTTAGACAGCGATCAAAGGACACCATATATTTT
TRBV7-8,-,TRBJ1-1,-,CASSPRGGSSGTEAFF,TGTGCCAGCAGCCCAAGGGGGGGCAGCTCGGGTACTGAAGCTTTCTTT
TRBV19,-,TRBJ1-3,-,CASSTHRVGGNTIYF,TGTGCCAGTAGTACTCACAGGGTTGGTGGAAACACCATATATTTT
TRBV14,few,TRBJ2-7,-,CASSHRALGAYEQYF,TGTGCCAGCAGCCACCGGGCTCTCGGGGCCTACGAGCAGTACTTC